This T cell receptor beta chain was documented in a study of cytomegalovirus exposure and HLA in healthy donors. About the research overall: HLA-typed donors contributed 80 million to 85 million unique TCRs, which were held in an early data release.

Primers: 60 Vbeta forward and 13 Jbeta reverse. Sequenced by immunoSEQ multiplex PCR; TCRdb stores in-frame clones only, minus some. The table records about 140,000 clones, 80% of them present only once. The germline CDR1 and CDR2 sequences are MNHNS and SASEGT. V was pared by 4 bases and J by 4 bases, with 15 bases between. The CDR3 covers 15 residues. Donors counted as nominally healthy when sampled, yet unrecorded immune exposures were likely. The chain couples TRBV6-1 to TRBJ2-3; no definite D call. The receptor was derived from a man aged 25 to 45 in good health and CMV-seronegative. Sequenced material: PBMCs. In DNA form, the CDR3 reads TGTGCCAGCAGTGCATTTCAGTGGTCCCCAGATACGCAGTATTTT. It specifies CASSAFQWSPDTQYF.